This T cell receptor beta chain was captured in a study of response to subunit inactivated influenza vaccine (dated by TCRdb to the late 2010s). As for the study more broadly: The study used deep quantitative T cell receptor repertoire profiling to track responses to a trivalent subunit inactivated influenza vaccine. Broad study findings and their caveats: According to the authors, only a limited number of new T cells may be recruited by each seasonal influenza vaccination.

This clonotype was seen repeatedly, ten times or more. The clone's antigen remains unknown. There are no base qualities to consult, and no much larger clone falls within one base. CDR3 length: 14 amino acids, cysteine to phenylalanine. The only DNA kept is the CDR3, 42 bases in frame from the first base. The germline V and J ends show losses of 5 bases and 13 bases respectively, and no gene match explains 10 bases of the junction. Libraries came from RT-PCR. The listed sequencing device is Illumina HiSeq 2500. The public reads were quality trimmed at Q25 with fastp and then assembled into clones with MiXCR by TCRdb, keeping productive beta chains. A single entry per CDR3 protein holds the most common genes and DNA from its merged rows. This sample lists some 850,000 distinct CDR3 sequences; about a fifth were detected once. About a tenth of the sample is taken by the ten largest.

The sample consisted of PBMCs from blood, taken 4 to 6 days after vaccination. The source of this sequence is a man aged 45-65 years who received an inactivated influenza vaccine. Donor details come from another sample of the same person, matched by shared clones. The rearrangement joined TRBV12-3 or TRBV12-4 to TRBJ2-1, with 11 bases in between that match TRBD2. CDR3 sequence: CASSRTSGPSFQFF. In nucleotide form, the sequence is TGTGCCAGCAGTCGGACTAGCGGGCCCTCCTTCCAGTTCTTC.